This T cell receptor beta chain is from a study of vaccination effects on CD4 cells after COVID-19. The CDR3 extends over 16 amino acids. Trimming pared 4 bases from V and 5 bases from J, leaving 19 bases between. Germline lookup yields CDR1 SGHKS and CDR2 YYEKEE (reference sequence). General study findings and limits: Only a few convalescent patients and no early post-infection timepoints featured in the study.

Sequencing used immunoSEQ multiplex PCR; TCRdb keeps in-frame clones, though not all of them. The sample holds about 64,000 clones, around 82% seen once. Pools of viral peptides were used by the ViraFEST assay to expand antigen-specific CD4+ T cells ahead of sequencing. Culturing for around eleven days preceded CD4+ T cell isolation. Participants each got two BNT162b2 or mRNA-1273 vaccine doses. Points on this clone: The antigen is unknown.

The chain employs TRBV5-5 and TRBJ1-5; perhaps TRBD1 as D (5 bases). This TCR came from a human donor who received a COVID-19 vaccine. This specimen consisted of CD4+ T cells from PBMCs cultured with HCoV-OC43 spike peptides, obtained after COVID-19 vaccination. The subset was: HCoV-OC43 spike overlapping peptide pool stimulation. CDR3: CASSPTLTGTDQPQHF. CDR3 coding DNA: TGTGCCAGCAGCCCGACCCTTACAGGTACCGATCAGCCCCAGCATTTT.